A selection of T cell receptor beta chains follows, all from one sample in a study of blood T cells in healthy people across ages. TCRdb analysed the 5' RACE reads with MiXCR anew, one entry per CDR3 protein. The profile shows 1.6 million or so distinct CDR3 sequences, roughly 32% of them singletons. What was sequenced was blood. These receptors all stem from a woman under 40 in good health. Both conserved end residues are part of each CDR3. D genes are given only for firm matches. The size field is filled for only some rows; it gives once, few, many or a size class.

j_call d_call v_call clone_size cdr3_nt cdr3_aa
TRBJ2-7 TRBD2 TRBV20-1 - TGCAGTGCTAGAGATCAGACTAGCGGGGGCTACGAGCAGTACTTC CSARDQTSGGYEQYF
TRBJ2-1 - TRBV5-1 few TGCGCCAGCAGCCTGGACGACTATACAGCGGTTGAGCAGTTCTTC CASSLDDYTAVEQFF
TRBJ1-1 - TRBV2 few TGTGCCAGTAGTGAGCTTGTGGGTCTCATGAACACTGAAGCTTTCTTT CASSELVGLMNTEAFF
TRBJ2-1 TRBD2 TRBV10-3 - TGTGCCATCAGGGAAGGACTAGCGGGCTACAATGAGCAGTTCTTC CAIREGLAGYNEQFF
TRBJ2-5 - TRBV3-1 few TGTGCCAGCAGCCAAGTCGGGTGGGGAGAGACCCAGTACTTC CASSQVGWGETQYF
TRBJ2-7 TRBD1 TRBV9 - TGTGCCAGCAGCGGATACAGGGGCCCCCTATACAATGAGCAGTACTTC CASSGYRGPLYNEQYF
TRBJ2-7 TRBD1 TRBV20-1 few TGCAGCGTTGGGACAGGATACTCCTACGAGCAGTACTTC CSVGTGYSYEQYF
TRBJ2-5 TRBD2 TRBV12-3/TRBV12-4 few TGTGCCAGCAGTTTGAGCGGGAGTAGCCAAGAGACCCAGTACTTC CASSLSGSSQETQYF
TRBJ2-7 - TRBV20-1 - TGCAGTGCTCCTGGACAGCGCTCTACCTACGAGCAGTACTTC CSAPGQRSTYEQYF
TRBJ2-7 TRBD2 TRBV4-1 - TGCGCCAGCAGCCGGGGACTAGCGAACTACGAGCAGTACTTC CASSRGLANYEQYF
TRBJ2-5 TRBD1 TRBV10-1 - TGCGCCAGCAGTGGGAGGGACAGGTTCCAAGAGACCCAGTACTTC CASSGRDRFQETQYF
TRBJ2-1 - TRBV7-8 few TGTGCCAGCAGCTTAGTTCAGGGGAGCAATGAGCAGTTCTTC CASSLVQGSNEQFF
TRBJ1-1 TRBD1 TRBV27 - TGTGCCAGCAGTTTATCACCAGGGGGTAACACTGGAGCTTTCTTT CASSLSPGGNTGAFF
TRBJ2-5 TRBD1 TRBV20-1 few TGCAGGGCCGACAGGGGACAAGAGACCCAGTACTTC CRADRGQETQYF
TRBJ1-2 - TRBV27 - TGTGCCAGCAGTTTATCCCAAACAGGGACACCTAACTATGGCTACACCTTC CASSLSQTGTPNYGYTF
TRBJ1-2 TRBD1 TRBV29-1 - TGCAGCGCGGAGGGGGGACAGGGGGTCGGTGGCTACACCTTC CSAEGGQGVGGYTF
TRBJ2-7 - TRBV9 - TGTGCCAGCAGCCCCCACGGACAAGCAAACGAGCAGTACTTC CASSPHGQANEQYF
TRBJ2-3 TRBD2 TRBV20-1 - TGCAGTGCTCTAGCGGGAGGACCAGGAGATACGCAGTATTTT CSALAGGPGDTQYF
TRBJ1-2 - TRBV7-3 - TGTGCCAGCAGCGAACGCGGGGCGGGGGGATACACCTTC CASSERGAGGYTF
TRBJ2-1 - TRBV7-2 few TGTGCCAGCAGCTTAGTCGGGCCGGAGAATGAGCAGTTCTTC CASSLVGPENEQFF
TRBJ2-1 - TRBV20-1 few TGCAGTGCTAGACAGGGGATCTCCTACAATGAGCAGTTCTTC CSARQGISYNEQFF
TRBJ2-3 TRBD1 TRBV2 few TGTGCCAGCAGTCCTCGGACAGGGAGGACAACAGATACGCAGTATTTT CASSPRTGRTTDTQYF
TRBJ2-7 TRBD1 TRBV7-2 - TGTGCCAGCAGCTTAGAAGGGGGCAGGGGTACCTACGAGCAGTACTTC CASSLEGGRGTYEQYF
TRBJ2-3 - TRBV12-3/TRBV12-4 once TGTGCCAGCAGTCCGTGGGGAGTAGCCACAGATACGCAGTATTTT CASSPWGVATDTQYF
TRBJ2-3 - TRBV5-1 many TGTGCCAGCAGCTTAACAGGATTCACAGATACGCAGTATTTT CASSLTGFTDTQYF
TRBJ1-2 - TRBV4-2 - TGTGCCAGCAGCCATCCCAACCCGGCTAACTATGGCTACACCTTC CASSHPNPANYGYTF
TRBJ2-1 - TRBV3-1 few TGTGCCAGCAGTACCGGGACCCGCAATGAGCAGTTCTTC CASSTGTRNEQFF
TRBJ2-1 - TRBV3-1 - TGTGCCAGCAGCCATACCAGCGGAACAACAGGGAATGAGCAGTTCTTC CASSHTSGTTGNEQFF
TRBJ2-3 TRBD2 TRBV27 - TGTGCCAGCCTTGAGAAAGCGGGGGGTCGTGTGGATACGCAGTATTTT CASLEKAGGRVDTQYF
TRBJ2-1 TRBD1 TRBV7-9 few TGTGCCAGCAGCTTAAGGGACAGGGAGAGGAATGAGCAGTTCTTC CASSLRDRERNEQFF
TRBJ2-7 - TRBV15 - TGTGCCACCAGCAGAGATGAGAGGGATGGGTACTTC CATSRDERDGYF
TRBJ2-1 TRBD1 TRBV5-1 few TGCGCCAGCAGCTTGAACCGGGACAGGGACGATGAGCAGTTCTTC CASSLNRDRDDEQFF
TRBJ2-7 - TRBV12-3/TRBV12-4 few TGTGCCAGCAGAATAGGGTCTAGCTCCGAGCAGTACTTC CASRIGSSSEQYF
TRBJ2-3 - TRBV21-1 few TGTGCCAGCAGCAAAGCTAGGGCTAGCGGGATCAGCACAGATACGCAGTATTTT CASSKARASGISTDTQYF
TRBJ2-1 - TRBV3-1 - TGTGCCAGCAGCCAAATGCACGTAGCCGATGAGCAGTTCTTC CASSQMHVADEQFF
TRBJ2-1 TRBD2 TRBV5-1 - TGCGCCAGCAGCCCGGGACAAAACTCCTTCGCGGGAGGCCAGGAGCAGTTCTTC CASSPGQNSFAGGQEQFF
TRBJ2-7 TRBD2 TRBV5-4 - TGTGCCAGCAGCTTGCTGGGGGACAGGGGACTAGCGGGGGGATACTACGAGCAGTACTTC CASSLLGDRGLAGGYYEQYF
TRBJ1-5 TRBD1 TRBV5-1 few TGCGCCAGCAGCTTGGGGGACAGGGAAGGCGATCAGCCCCAGCATTTT CASSLGDREGDQPQHF
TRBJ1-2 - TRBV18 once TGTGCCAGCTCACCCCGTGCTTGGGATGGCTACACCTTC CASSPRAWDGYTF
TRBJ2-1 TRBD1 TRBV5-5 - TGTGCCAGCAGCTTTAGCCCCCGTGGGACAGCTATCAACTCCTACAATGAGCAGTTCTTC CASSFSPRGTAINSYNEQFF
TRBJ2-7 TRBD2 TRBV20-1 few TGCAGTGCCTTTAGCGGGGAACCCTACGAGCAGTACTTC CSAFSGEPYEQYF
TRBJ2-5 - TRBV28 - TGTGCCAGCTTACCCCCCGGGCGGGGCCACCAAGAGACCCAGTACTTC CASLPPGRGHQETQYF
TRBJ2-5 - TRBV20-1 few TGCAGTGCTAGAGATAAGGAAGATGGGAAAGAGACCCAGTACTTC CSARDKEDGKETQYF
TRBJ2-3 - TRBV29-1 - TGCAGCGTTGAGAATTTCCCCACAGATACGCAGTATTTT CSVENFPTDTQYF
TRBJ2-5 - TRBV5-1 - TGCGCCAGCAGCTTGTTGGGGGGCGTTTCAGAGACCCAGTACTTC CASSLLGGVSETQYF
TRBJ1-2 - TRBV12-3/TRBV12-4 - TGTGCCAGCAGTTTAGCGCTTCCCGGAGGCTACACCTTC CASSLALPGGYTF
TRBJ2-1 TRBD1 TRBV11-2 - TGTGCCAGCAGCTTAGTGGTGGGACAGGAGCAGTTCTTC CASSLVVGQEQFF
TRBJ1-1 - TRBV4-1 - TGCGCCAGCAGCCATTTTCTCCCGGTTGGTGGTCATGAAGCTTTCTTT CASSHFLPVGGHEAFF
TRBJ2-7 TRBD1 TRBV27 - TGTGCCAGCAGTGCAGGGGGCCCCCGCTCCTACGAGCAGTACTTC CASSAGGPRSYEQYF
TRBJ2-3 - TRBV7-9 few TGTGCCAGCAGCTTAGGGGTGTCATACACAGATACGCAGTATTTT CASSLGVSYTDTQYF
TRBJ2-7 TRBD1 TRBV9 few TGTGCCAGCAGCGTAGCATCGGGACAGCTTCCCTACGAGCAGTACTTC CASSVASGQLPYEQYF
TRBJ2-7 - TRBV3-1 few TGTGCCAGCAGCCAAGATCACCAGGGCTCCTACGAGCAGTACTTC CASSQDHQGSYEQYF
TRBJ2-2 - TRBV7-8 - TGTGCCAGCAGCTCGGAGGGCGGGGAGCTGTTTTTT CASSSEGGELFF